This T cell receptor (beta chain) is from a study of Ad26.COV2.S vaccination and SARS-CoV-2 variants. The data were produced by immunoSEQ multiplex PCR, yet TCRdb's version contains in-frame clones alone and is incomplete. The repertoire holds 400,000 to 450,000 clones, with 75% to 95% as singletons. Study-wide points: Reportedly, after vaccination the spike-specific CD8+ and CD4+ T cell responses displayed substantial breadth. It was found that vaccine and placebo recipients had similar non-spike TCR breadth.

This CDR3 has 12 residues. The germline V and J ends were trimmed by 0 bases and 6 bases, with 9 bases remaining between them. Germline lookup yields CDR1 SQVTM and CDR2 ANQGSEA. Comments on this clone: Its antigen is as yet unknown.

Noted treatment: over 15 received Ad26.COV2.S at low or high dose, single or two shots; about 5 received placebo; per-sample allocation not given. Following the first vaccine or placebo injection, samples were taken on day 63. The chain employs TRBV29-1 and TRBJ2-7, with D unresolved. The specimen was peripheral blood, collected in a trial of Ad26.COV2.S vaccine versus placebo. The receptor comes from a person between 18 and 65 years old who received the Ad26.COV2.S COVID-19 vaccine or a placebo. CDR3 region: CSVEEGSSEQYF. The CDR3 bases are TGCAGCGTTGAAGAGGGTTCAAGCGAGCAGTACTTC.